This TCR beta chain was identified during a study of CXCR3-negative and CXCR3-positive naive CD8 T cells. Study-level information: Every library held about 1.5 +/- 0.3 million TRB reads, and the total came to roughly 150 million. Notes on the study in general: Cryopreserved cells partially lost CXCR3 expression, and fresh PBMCs were used in most assays. TCR strength was inferred from TRB CDR3 properties, while surface CD5 was comparable between naive subsets.

Each TRB cDNA library was prepared by 5' RACE (with UMI labels). TCRdb re-called the 5' RACE reads and shows each CDR3 protein once, DNA omitted. This table holds roughly 6,000 distinct CDR3 sequences. Germline V gene sequence: CDR1 DFQATT, CDR2 SNEGSKA (reference sequence). This CDR3 spans 13 amino acids. This clonotype is labeled medium-sized based on frequency. The target antigen is unknown. Sequenced input: naive CXCR3- CD8+ T cells from blood. Subset denoted: CD45RO-CCR7+CD27+CD95- naive CD8+ T cells lacking CXCR3 (TNR3-). The rearrangement links TRBV20-1 to TRBJ2-7. The TCR originated in a human donor in good health. Some clones in this sample may be carry-over from other donors' samples. The chain's CDR3 is CSARGPGLYEQYF.